The 24 T cell receptor beta chains reported below all come from one sample, sequenced in a study of blood T cell repertoires in COVID-19. Using immunoSEQ multiplex PCR, the repertoire was profiled, and TCRdb retains in-frame clones only, with some absent. The table has some 240,000 clones, roughly four fifths seen once. Sequencing was done on a sample of peripheral blood. These receptors all come from a woman aged 70-85 years with COVID-19, enrolled during active disease.

The chain uses TRBV7-2 and TRBJ2-5, with a tentative D call TRBD2 (5 bases). The ends were cut back, 3 bases at V and 3 bases at J, with 14 bases in the middle. CDR1 is SGHTA, CDR2 FQGNSA, per germline. The CDR3 is 15 amino acids. CDR3 in amino acids: CASSFIWSGKETQYF. The CDR3 DNA reads as TGTGCCAGCAGCTTCATATGGAGCGGTAAAGAGACCCAGTACTTC. Based on the CDR3 plus reference TRBV7-2 and TRBJ2-5, the full variable domain is GAGVSQSPSNKVTEKGKDVELRCDPISGHTALYWYRQSLGQGLEFLIYFQGNSAPDKSGLPSDRFSAERTGGSVSTLTIQRTQQEDSAVYLCASSFIWSGKETQYFGPGTRLLVL.

For the CDR3, the DNA is TGCGCCAGCAGCTTGGCCGTCGTGGGCAGAGCTACGCAGCAGTACTTC. Its protein is CASSLAVVGRATQQYF. The gene calls are TRBV5-1 and TRBJ2-7, with unresolved D. Germline loops: CDR1 SGHRS, CDR2 YFSETQ. The CDR3 totals 16 residues. Trimming removed 0 bases from V and 8 bases from J, with 21 bases in between. The full variable domain, its missing parts supplied by reference TRBV5-1 and TRBJ2-7, is KAGVTQTPRYLIKTRGQQVTLSCSPISGHRSVSWYQQTPGQGLQFLFEYFSETQRNKGNFPGRFSGRQFSNSRSEMNVSTLELGDSALYLCASSLAVVGRATQQYFGPGTRLTVT.

The V and J genes are TRBV27 and TRBJ2-6; no firm D call. This CDR3 region has 16 residues. CDR1 is MNHEY and CDR2 is SMNVEV in the germline V gene (reference sequence). Trimming left V 5 bases short and J 0 bases short, with 11 bases between. CDR3 coding DNA: TGTGCCAGCAGTCCCTACAGCCTCTCTGGGGCCAACGTCCTGACTTTC. Translation: CASSPYSLSGANVLTF.

The genes are TRBV21-1 and TRBJ2-2; TRBD1 is taken as the D call from the table, unchecked against the DNA. TRBV21-1 has pseudogene status. This CDR3 spans 16 amino acids. The CDR3 DNA follows: TGTGCCAGCAGCAAAAGCACAGCCGGTAACACCGGGGAGCTGTTTTTT. This codes for CASSKSTAGNTGELFF.

This clone showed up just once. V is TRBV30 and J is TRBJ1-1, with 12 bases matching TRBD1. V trimming: 4 bases; J trimming: 5 bases; junction bases outside the gene matches: 14. Per the germline V gene, CDR1 is GTSNPN and CDR2 is SVGIG (reference sequence). The CDR3 is 17 amino acids. The CDR3 DNA is TGTGCCTGGATCCGGGACAGGGGGCTGTCTGTGAGGACTGAAGCTTTCTTT. This codes for CAWIRDRGLSVRTEAFF.

The CDR3 here is CASSSGQGGTYYNSPLHF. CDR3 DNA sequence: TGTGCCAGCAGCTCCGGACAGGGTGGGACCTACTATAATTCACCCCTCCACTTT. The gene calls are TRBV28 and TRBJ1-6, with 8 bases fitting TRBD1. From germline, CDR1 is MDHEN and CDR2 SYDVKM. The junction had 13 bases not matched to a gene; V was cut back by 6 bases and J by 3 bases. The CDR3 is 18 residues long.

The gene calls are TRBV7-2 and TRBJ2-7; no firm D call. The V end lost 4 bases, the J end lost 0 bases, and 13 bases lay between the germline ends. The germline gives CDR1 SGHTA, CDR2 FQGNSA. CDR3 length equals 15 residues. CDR3 sequence: CASSSDFTASYEQYF. The CDR3 DNA reads TGTGCCAGCAGCTCAGACTTCACCGCCTCCTACGAGCAGTACTTC.

The rearrangement joins TRBV5-1 to TRBJ1-1, with TRBD1 identical over 7 bases. The CDR3 has 15 amino acids. The germline CDR1 and CDR2 sequences are SGHRS and YFSETQ. The J segment lost 1 base and the V segment lost 7 bases, leaving 10 bases of the junction unmatched. In nucleotides, the CDR3 is TGCGCCAGCTTCCAGGGGGGCGCGCGGAACACTGAAGCTTTCTTT. Translation: CASFQGGARNTEAFF.

This CDR3 reads CASSSTGGRDGYTF. The CDR3 nucleotides read TGTGCCAGCAGTTCGACAGGGGGCCGGGACGGCTACACCTTC. This chain uses TRBV6-5 with TRBJ1-2; 10 bases line up with TRBD1. V lost 4 bases, J lost 8 bases, and 7 bases stayed unmatched. The CDR3 spans 14 residues. The germline gives CDR1 MNHEY, CDR2 SVGAGI.

This clone was recorded once. J is TRBJ2-7 and V is TRBV11-2, with D unresolved. Trimming took 3 bases from V and 9 from J, leaving 18 bases between them. The CDR3 contains 14 residues. CDR1 and CDR2 (germline): SGHAT, FQNNGV. CDR3 nucleotides: TGTGCCAGCAGCTTGCCCTTTTCGAATCTCGGGCAGTACTTC. Translation: CASSLPFSNLGQYF.

The rearrangement uses TRBV28 and TRBJ1-1; maybe TRBD1 (5 bases). Germline CDR1 MDHEN, CDR2 SYDVKM. Trimming took off 7 bases at V and 1 base at J, with 22 bases between the two ends. The CDR3 has 17 amino acids. CDR3 bases: TGTGCCAGCATCCCTCTCGGTGAAGGGGCGACGAACACTGAAGCTTTCTTT. The encoded protein is CASIPLGEGATNTEAFF.

This chain links TRBV30 with TRBJ2-1, with D possibly matching TRBD1 (6 bases). The V and J ends lost 4 bases and 5 bases respectively, with 12 bases between them. CDR1 GTSNPN and CDR2 SVGIG come from the germline V gene (reference sequence). The CDR3 is 13 amino acids. The CDR3 DNA is TGTGCCTGGACAGACAGGCCCCACAATGAGCAGTTCTTC. Encoded protein: CAWTDRPHNEQFF.

CDR3 bases: TGTGCCTGGACAAGGGGACTAGCGGGCTACTACAATGAGCAGTTCTTC. It is translated as CAWTRGLAGYYNEQFF. This chain uses TRBV30 with TRBJ2-1; 12 positions agree with TRBD2. The CDR3 covers 16 residues. J was trimmed by 3 bases and V by 4 bases; bases with no gene match: 7. The germline V gene encodes CDR1 GTSNPN and CDR2 SVGIG (reference sequence).

This sequence joins TRBV7-2 and TRBJ1-6; 8 bases match TRBD1. This CDR3 has 15 amino acids. Trimming at V came to 2 bases and at J to 7 bases, leaving 4 bases not matched to a gene. CDR1 and CDR2 (germline): SGHTA, FQGNSA. The CDR3 DNA reads TGTGCCAGCAGCTTACAGGGGGCGGTCAATTCACCCCTCCACTTT. It encodes CASSLQGAVNSPLHF. Together with reference TRBV7-2 and TRBJ1-6, the CDR3 gives the full variable domain: GAGVSQSPSNKVTEKGKDVELRCDPISGHTALYWYRQSLGQGLEFLIYFQGNSAPDKSGLPSDRFSAERTGGSVSTLTIQRTQQEDSAVYLCASSLQGAVNSPLHFGNGTRLTVT.

The gene calls are TRBV27 and TRBJ2-3; 8 positions match TRBD2. With V trimmed by 4 bases and J by 4 bases, 16 bases remained unmatched. Germline lookup yields CDR1 MNHEY and CDR2 SMNVEV (reference sequence). CDR3 length: 18 residues. The chain's CDR3 is CASSSMGPGLVIPDTQYF. The CDR3 DNA reads TGTGCCAGCAGTTCGATGGGGCCGGGACTAGTAATTCCAGATACGCAGTATTTT.

This chain connects TRBV3-1 (or the pseudogene TRBV3-2) to TRBJ2-1; no definite D call. The CDR3 covers 14 residues. With 1 base removed from V and 8 bases from J, the gap between germline ends came to 12 bases. CDR1 and CDR2 (germline): LGHDT, YNNKEL (reference sequence). CDR3 nucleotides: TGTGCCAGCAGCCAAGCCGCGTTCGTTGATGAGCAGTTCTTC. The encoded protein is CASSQAAFVDEQFF.

The rearrangement links TRBV4-2 to TRBJ2-1; 13 bases line up with TRBD2. The germline gives CDR1 LGHNA, CDR2 YNFKEQ. Losses at the gene ends were 0 bases for V and 5 bases for J; bases not matched to a gene: 4. The CDR3 totals 17 residues. Here the CDR3 reads CASSQELAGGRNNEQFF. The CDR3 region has the DNA TGTGCCAGCAGCCAAGAACTAGCGGGAGGGAGGAACAATGAGCAGTTCTTC.

V is TRBV5-1 and J is TRBJ2-1; 11 positions match TRBD2. From germline, CDR1 is SGHRS and CDR2 YFSETQ. The CDR3 has 15 residues. J was trimmed by 11 bases and V by 1 base; bases with no gene match: 8. The CDR3 sequence is CASSLSLAGGGQQFF. The CDR3 region has the DNA TGCGCCAGCAGCTTGAGCCTAGCGGGGGGCGGTCAGCAGTTCTTC.

This clone was detected only a few times. This same CDR3 is encoded by further DNA sequences in the sample. The chain couples TRBV5-1 to TRBJ1-5, with TRBD1 identical over 8 bases. CDR3 length: 15 residues. V shed 0 bases and J 4 bases; nucleotides not matched to a gene: 3. Germline V lookup: CDR1 SGHRS, CDR2 YFSETQ. CDR3 DNA sequence: TGCGCCAGCAGCTTGGAGGGACAGGAGAATCAGCCCCAGCATTTT. As protein: CASSLEGQENQPQHF.

This chain connects TRBV6-2 or TRBV6-3 to TRBJ2-1, with 7 bases fitting TRBD2. The V and J ends lost 4 bases and 5 bases, in that order; junction bases with no gene match: 17. The CDR3 is made up of 18 amino acids. Germline values: CDR1 MNHEY, CDR2 SVGEGT. In DNA form, the CDR3 reads TGTGCCAGCAGTTCTCCAGCGGGATTCCACCCTTCGAACAATGAGCAGTTCTTC. This encodes CASSSPAGFHPSNNEQFF.

The chain has TRBV28 and TRBJ1-1, with D maybe TRBD1 (5 bases). There are 17 residues in the CDR3. Looked up from germline, CDR1 is MDHEN and CDR2 is SYDVKM. With 7 bases removed from V and 3 bases from J, the gap between germline ends came to 24 bases. For the CDR3, the DNA is TGTGCCAGCAATCTCGCGGGACTTCCTCCATCGGACACTGAAGCTTTCTTT. Its protein product is CASNLAGLPPSDTEAFF.

V is TRBV7-9 and J is TRBJ2-1; 12 nucleotides line up with TRBD2. CDR1 and CDR2 (germline): SEHNR, FQNEAQ (reference sequence). The CDR3 covers 15 residues. With 4 bases clipped from V and 5 bases from J, the junction kept 3 bases outside the gene matches. Written as DNA, the CDR3 is TGTGCCAGCAGCTCGGGACTAGCGGGCCACAATGAGCAGTTCTTC. Translation: CASSSGLAGHNEQFF.

V and J are TRBV18 and TRBJ2-7; 7 bases are a match to TRBD1. The CDR3 is 14 amino acids. V gave up 6 bases and J gave up 0 bases; unmatched junction bases: 5. The germline CDR1 and CDR2 sequences are KGHSH and LQKENI. CDR3 region: CASSVGTVSYEQYF. CDR3 DNA: TGTGCCAGCTCCGTGGGGACAGTCTCCTACGAGCAGTACTTC.

The CDR3 bases are TGTGCCAGTAAACCGGACTTTCTTATTTATGGCTACACCTTC. Amino acids: CASKPDFLIYGYTF. The V and J genes are TRBV5-5 and TRBJ1-2; no firm D call. Germline CDR1 reads SGHKS; CDR2 reads YYEKEE (reference sequence). The CDR3 is made up of 14 amino acids. Trimming pared 8 bases from V and 5 bases from J, leaving 19 bases between.